The clone carrying this TCR beta chain came up many times. This sample was included in a study of T-cell reconstitution after alpha-beta-depleted transplantation in children. Trimming removed 6 bases from V and 12 bases from J; junction bases left unmatched: 7. The CDR3 extends over 11 amino acids. The germline CDR1 and CDR2 sequences are SQVTM and ANQGSEA. This sample's TCRbeta library carried unique molecular identifier barcodes. TCRdb re-analysed the PCR reads in MiXCR, keeping a single row per CDR3 protein. Of around 400,000 distinct CDR3 sequences listed, 9.5% to 13% were seen once; the top ten hold 4.5% to 6%.

The sample consisted of PBMCs from the stem cell graft donor, taken from the stem cell graft. The chain combines TRBV29-1 with TRBJ2-1; 8 bases match TRBD2. The sequence was obtained from a human donor who donated a stem cell graft to a child with acute myeloid leukemia. The CDR3 loop reads CSVILAGTQFF. In DNA form, the CDR3 reads TGCAGCGTCATATTAGCGGGGACGCAGTTCTTC.